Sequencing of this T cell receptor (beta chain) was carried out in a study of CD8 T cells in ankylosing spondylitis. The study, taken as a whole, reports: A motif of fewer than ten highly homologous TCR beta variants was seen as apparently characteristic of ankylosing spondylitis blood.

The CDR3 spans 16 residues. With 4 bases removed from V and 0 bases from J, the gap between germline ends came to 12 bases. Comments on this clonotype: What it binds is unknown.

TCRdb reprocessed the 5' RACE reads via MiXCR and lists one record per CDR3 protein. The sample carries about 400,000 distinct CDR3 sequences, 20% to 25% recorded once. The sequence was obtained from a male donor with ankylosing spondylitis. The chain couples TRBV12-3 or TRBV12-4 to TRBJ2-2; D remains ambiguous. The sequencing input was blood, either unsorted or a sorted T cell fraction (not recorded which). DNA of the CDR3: TGTGCCAGCAGTTCTAGGGCGGCCCCGAACACCGGGGAGCTGTTTTTT. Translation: CASSSRAAPNTGELFF.